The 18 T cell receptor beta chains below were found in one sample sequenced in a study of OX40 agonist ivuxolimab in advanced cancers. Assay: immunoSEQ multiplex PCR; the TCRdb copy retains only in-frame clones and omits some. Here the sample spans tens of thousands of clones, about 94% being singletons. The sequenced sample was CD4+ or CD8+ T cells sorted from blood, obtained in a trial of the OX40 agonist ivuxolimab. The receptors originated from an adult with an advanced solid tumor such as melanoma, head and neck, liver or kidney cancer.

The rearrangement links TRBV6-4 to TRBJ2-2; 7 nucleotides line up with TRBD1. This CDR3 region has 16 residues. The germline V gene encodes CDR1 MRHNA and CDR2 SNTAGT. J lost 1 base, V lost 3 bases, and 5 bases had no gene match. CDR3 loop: CASSETGALNTGELFF. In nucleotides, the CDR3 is TGTGCCAGCAGTGAAACAGGGGCCTTGAACACCGGGGAGCTGTTTTTT.

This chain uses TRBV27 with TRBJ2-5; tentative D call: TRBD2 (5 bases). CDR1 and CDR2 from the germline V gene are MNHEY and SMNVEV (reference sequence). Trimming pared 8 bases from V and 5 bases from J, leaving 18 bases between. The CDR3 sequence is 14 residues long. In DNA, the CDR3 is TGTGCCAGCGGCTCATGGGGAGAGGAGGAGACCCAGTACTTC. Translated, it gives CASGSWGEEETQYF.

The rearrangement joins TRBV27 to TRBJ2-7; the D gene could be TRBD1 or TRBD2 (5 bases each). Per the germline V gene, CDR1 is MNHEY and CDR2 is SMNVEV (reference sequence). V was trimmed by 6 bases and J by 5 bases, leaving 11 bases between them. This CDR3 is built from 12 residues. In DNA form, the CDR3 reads TGTGCCAGCAGGCAGGGAGTGAACGAGCAGTACTTC. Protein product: CASRQGVNEQYF.

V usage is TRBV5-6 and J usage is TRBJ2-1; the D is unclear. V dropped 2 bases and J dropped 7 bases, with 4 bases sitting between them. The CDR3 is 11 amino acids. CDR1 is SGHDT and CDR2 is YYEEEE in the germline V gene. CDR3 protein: CASSFANEQFF. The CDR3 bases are TGTGCCAGCAGCTTTGCGAATGAGCAGTTCTTC.

Written as DNA, the CDR3 is TGTGCCAGTAGTCCGTCCATTACAATGAACACTGAAGCTTTCTTT. Translation: CASSPSITMNTEAFF. The genes are TRBV19 and TRBJ1-1; D unresolved. Germline CDR1 LNHDA, CDR2 SQIVND (reference sequence). Deletions cut 5 bases from V and 0 bases from J, with 13 bases between. CDR3 length equals 15 residues.

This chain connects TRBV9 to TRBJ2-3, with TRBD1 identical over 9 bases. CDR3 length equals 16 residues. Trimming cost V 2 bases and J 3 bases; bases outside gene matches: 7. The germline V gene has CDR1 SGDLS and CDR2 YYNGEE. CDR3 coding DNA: TGTGCCAGCAGCGTTGGTGTGACAGGGGGAACAGATACGCAGTATTTT. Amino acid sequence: CASSVGVTGGTDTQYF.

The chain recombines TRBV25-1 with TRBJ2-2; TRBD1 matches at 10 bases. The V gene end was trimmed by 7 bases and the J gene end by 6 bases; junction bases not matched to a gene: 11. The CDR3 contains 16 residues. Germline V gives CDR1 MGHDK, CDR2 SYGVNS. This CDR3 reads CASTLGQGGRAGELFF. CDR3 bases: TGTGCCAGCACCCTAGGACAGGGGGGGCGGGCCGGGGAGCTGTTTTTT.

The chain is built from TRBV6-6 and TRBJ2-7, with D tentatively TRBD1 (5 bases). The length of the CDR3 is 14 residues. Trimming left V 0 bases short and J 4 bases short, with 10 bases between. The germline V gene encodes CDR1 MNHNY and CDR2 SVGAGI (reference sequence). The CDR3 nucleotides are TGTGCCAGCAGTTACTCGTGGCAGGGTTACGAGCAGTACTTC. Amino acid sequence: CASSYSWQGYEQYF.

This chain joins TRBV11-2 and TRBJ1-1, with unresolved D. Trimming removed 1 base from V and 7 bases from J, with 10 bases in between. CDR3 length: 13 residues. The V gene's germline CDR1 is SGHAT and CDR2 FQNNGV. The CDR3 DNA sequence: TGTGCCAGCAGCTTAGCTGGGTTAAGTGAAGCTTTCTTT. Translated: CASSLAGLSEAFF.

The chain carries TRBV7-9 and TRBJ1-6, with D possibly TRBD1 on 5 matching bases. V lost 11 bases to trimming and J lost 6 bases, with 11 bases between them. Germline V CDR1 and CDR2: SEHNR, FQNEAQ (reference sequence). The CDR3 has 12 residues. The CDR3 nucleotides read TGTGCCGGCCGGGACGGTAATTCACCCCTCCACTTT. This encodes CAGRDGNSPLHF.

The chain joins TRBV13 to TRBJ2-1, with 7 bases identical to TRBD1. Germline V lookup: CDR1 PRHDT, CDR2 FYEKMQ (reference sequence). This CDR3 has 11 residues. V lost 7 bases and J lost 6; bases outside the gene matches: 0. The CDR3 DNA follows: TGTGCCAGCAACAGGGGCAATGAGCAGTTCTTC. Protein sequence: CASNRGNEQFF.

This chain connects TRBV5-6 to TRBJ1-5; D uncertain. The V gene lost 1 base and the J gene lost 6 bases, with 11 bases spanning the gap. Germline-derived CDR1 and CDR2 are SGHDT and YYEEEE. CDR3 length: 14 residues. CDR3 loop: CASSLLRARQPQHF. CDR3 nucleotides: TGTGCCAGCAGCTTGTTGAGGGCCCGTCAGCCCCAGCATTTT.

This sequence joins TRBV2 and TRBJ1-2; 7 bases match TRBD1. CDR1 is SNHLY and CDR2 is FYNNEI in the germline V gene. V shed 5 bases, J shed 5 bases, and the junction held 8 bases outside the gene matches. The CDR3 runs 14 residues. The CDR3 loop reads CASSPRTGGYGYTF. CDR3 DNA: TGTGCCAGCAGTCCCAGGACAGGAGGGTATGGCTACACCTTC.

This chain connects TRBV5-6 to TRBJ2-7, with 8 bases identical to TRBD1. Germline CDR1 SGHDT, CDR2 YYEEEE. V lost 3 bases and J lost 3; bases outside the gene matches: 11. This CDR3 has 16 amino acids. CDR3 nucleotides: TGTGCCAGCAGCTCGGTATCGGGACAGGAGTTCTACGAGCAGTACTTC. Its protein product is CASSSVSGQEFYEQYF.

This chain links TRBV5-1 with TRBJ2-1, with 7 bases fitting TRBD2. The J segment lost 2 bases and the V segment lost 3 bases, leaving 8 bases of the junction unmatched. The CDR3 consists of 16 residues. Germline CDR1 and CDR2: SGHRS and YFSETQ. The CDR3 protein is CASSSTQLAPYNEQFF. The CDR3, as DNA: TGCGCCAGCAGCTCCACCCAACTAGCGCCCTACAATGAGCAGTTCTTC.

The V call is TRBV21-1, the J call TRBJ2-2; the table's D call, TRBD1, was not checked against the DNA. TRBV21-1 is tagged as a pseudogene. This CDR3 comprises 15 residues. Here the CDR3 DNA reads TGTGCCAGCAGCAAATACCCAGGGTGTACCGGGGAGCTGTTTTTT. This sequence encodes CASSKYPGCTGELFF.

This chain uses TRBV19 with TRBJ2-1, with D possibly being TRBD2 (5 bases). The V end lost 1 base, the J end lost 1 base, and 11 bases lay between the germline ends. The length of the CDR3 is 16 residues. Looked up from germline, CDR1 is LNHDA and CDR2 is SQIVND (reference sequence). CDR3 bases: TGTGCCAGTAGTATAGGGGAGACACCTTCCTACAATGAGCAGTTCTTC. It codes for CASSIGETPSYNEQFF.

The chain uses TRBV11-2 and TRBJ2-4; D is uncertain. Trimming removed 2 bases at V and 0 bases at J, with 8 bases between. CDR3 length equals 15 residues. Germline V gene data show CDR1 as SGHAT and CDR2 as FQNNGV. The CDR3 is CASSLPGLAKNIQYF. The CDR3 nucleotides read TGTGCCAGCAGCTTACCCGGCCTAGCCAAAAACATTCAGTACTTC.